This T cell receptor beta chain was sequenced in a study of vaccination effects on CD4 cells after COVID-19. In the case of this clone: The antigen is not known.

CD4+ T cells specific for antigen were expanded with viral peptide pools by the ViraFEST assay before sequencing. Following an approximately 9-day culture, CD4+ T cells were purified. The person had a PCR-confirmed SARS-CoV-2 infection during March to December 2020. Produced via immunoSEQ multiplex PCR; TCRdb's table is partial and in-frame only. This sample carries more than 35,000 clones, about 75% of them seen once, and the ten largest clones take 29%. The CDR3 runs 12 residues. Trimming stripped 5 bases from V and 4 bases from J, with 8 bases between. Per the germline V gene, CDR1 is SEHNR and CDR2 is FQNEAQ (reference sequence).

Sequenced material: CD4+ T cells from PBMCs cultured with a peptide pool, taken before COVID-19 vaccination. The receptor comes from a human donor who had a prior SARS-CoV-2 infection. The chain employs TRBV7-9 and TRBJ1-2; D unresolved. CDR3 coding DNA: TGTGCCAGCAGCCCCAAGTCCTATGGCTACACCTTC. Amino acid sequence: CASSPKSYGYTF.